This paragraph reports one TCR beta chain. The record originates from a study of control samples from healthy donors and cancer patients. Germline assignment: CDR1 GTSNPN and CDR2 SVGIG (reference sequence). The CDR3 covers 14 residues. V dropped 0 bases and J dropped 5 bases, with 11 bases sitting between them. Produced via immunoSEQ multiplex PCR; TCRdb's table is partial and in-frame only. Found here are 130,000 or so clones, around nine tenths of them singletons; the top ten hold about 3.4%. The chain joins TRBV30 to TRBJ1-5; possible D gene TRBD1, 5 bases. Sample: blood. This receptor was obtained from a man between 45 and 60 years old in good health. The CDR3 bases are TGTGCCTGGAGTGTAGGGCAGGGTGATCAGCCCCAGCATTTT. The encoded protein is CAWSVGQGDQPQHF.